This TCR beta chain was documented in a study of cytomegalovirus exposure and HLA in healthy donors. Study findings and constraints: The availability of immune exposure information extended only to CMV serostatus.

Donors in the study were healthy people who gave bone marrow. The PCR ran on 60 Vbeta and 13 Jbeta primers. Using immunoSEQ multiplex PCR, the repertoire was profiled, and TCRdb retains in-frame clones only, with some absent. The sample yields roughly 120,000 clones, 15% to 17% seen once. This clone was counted only a few times. The antigen is undetermined. Sequenced material: PBMCs. The origin of this receptor is a young woman in good health and CMV-seronegative.

CDR3 protein: CASSLERGGYEQYF. The CDR3 bases are TGTGCCAGCAGCTTAGAGCGCGGTGGGTACGAGCAGTACTTC. The chain is built from TRBV7-8 and TRBJ2-7; D not resolved. Trimming left V 1 base short and J 4 bases short, with 11 bases between. Germline CDR1 and CDR2: SGHVS and FQNEAQ. CDR3 length equals 14 residues. Filled out from reference TRBV7-8 and TRBJ2-7, the complete variable domain reads GAGVSQSPRYKVAKRGQDVALRCDPISGHVSLFWYQQALGQGPEFLTYFQNEAQLDKSGLPSDRFFAERPEGSVSTLKIQRTQQEDSAVYLCASSLERGGYEQYFGPGTRLTVT.